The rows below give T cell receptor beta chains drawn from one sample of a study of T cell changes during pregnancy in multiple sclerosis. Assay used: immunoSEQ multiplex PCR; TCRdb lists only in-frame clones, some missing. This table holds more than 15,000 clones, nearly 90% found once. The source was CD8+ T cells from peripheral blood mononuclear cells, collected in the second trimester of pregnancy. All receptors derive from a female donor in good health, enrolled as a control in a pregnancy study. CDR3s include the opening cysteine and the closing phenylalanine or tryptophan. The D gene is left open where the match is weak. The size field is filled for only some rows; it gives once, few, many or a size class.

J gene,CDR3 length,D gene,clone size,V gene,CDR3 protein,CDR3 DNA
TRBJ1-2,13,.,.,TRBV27,CASSLYRDYGYTF,TGTGCCAGCAGCCTATACAGGGACTATGGCTACACCTTC
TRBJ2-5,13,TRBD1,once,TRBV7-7,CASSSGTEETQYF,TGTGCTAGCAGTTCCGGGACAGAAGAGACCCAGTACTTC
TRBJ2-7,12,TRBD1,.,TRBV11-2,CASSTGAYEQYF,TGTGCCAGCAGCACAGGGGCCTACGAGCAGTACTTC
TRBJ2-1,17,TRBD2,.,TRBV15,CATSRDPLAGALSEQFF,TGTGCCACCAGCAGAGATCCACTAGCGGGAGCTTTGAGTGAGCAGTTCTTC
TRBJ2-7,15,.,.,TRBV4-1,CASSQAVSNEYEQYF,TGCGCCAGCAGCCAAGCGGTTAGCAATGAGTACGAGCAGTACTTC
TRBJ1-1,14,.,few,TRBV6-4,CASSESTGNTEAFF,TGTGCCAGCAGTGAGTCAACAGGGAACACTGAAGCTTTCTTT
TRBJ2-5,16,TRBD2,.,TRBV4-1,CASSQDGSGSAETQYF,TGCGCCAGCAGCCAAGATGGAAGCGGGAGCGCGGAGACCCAGTACTTC
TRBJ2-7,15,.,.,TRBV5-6,CASSLALAGGHEQYF,TGTGCCAGCAGCTTGGCCTTGGCGGGTGGCCACGAGCAGTACTTC
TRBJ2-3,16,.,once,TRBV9,CASSIRAAESTDTQYF,TGTGCCAGCAGCATCAGGGCGGCAGAGAGCACAGATACGCAGTATTTT
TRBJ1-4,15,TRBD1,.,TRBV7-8,CASSSGTGQGEKLFF,TGTGCCAGCAGCTCCGGGACAGGGCAAGGTGAAAAACTGTTTTTT
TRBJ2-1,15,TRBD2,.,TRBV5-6,CASSGTSGGAYEQFF,TGTGCCAGCAGTGGGACTAGCGGGGGGGCGTATGAGCAGTTCTTC
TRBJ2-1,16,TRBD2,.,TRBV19,CASSIGFGLAGVEQFF,TGTGCCAGTAGTATAGGATTTGGACTAGCGGGAGTTGAGCAGTTCTTC
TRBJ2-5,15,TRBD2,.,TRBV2,CASSRPSGGGETQYF,TGTGCCAGCAGTCGGCCGAGCGGGGGGGGAGAGACCCAGTACTTC
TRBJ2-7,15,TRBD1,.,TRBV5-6,CASSYQTGGPYEQYF,TGTGCCAGCAGTTATCAGACAGGGGGGCCCTACGAGCAGTACTTC
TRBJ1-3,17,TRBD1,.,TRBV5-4,CASSGDREVFSGNTIYF,TGTGCCAGCAGCGGGGACAGGGAAGTTTTCTCTGGAAACACCATATATTTT
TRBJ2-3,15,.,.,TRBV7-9,CASSLNRRSTDTQYF,TGTGCCAGCAGCTTGAACAGGCGTAGCACAGATACGCAGTATTTT
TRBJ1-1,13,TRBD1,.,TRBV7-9,CATKGQLNTEAFF,TGTGCCACCAAGGGACAGCTGAACACTGAAGCTTTCTTT
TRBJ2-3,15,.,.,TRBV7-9,CASSPPGVSTDTQYF,TGTGCCAGCAGCCCCCCGGGGGTCTCCACAGATACGCAGTATTTT
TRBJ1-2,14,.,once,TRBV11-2,CASSPGGQDYGYTF,TGTGCCAGCAGCCCGGGGGGGCAGGACTATGGCTACACCTTC
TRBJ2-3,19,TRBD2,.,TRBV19,CASSISWLAGEERTDTQYF,TGTGCCAGTAGTATAAGTTGGCTAGCGGGAGAGGAGCGCACAGATACGCAGTATTTT
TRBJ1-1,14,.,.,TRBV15,CATSSVPGNTEAFF,TGTGCCACCAGCTCGGTCCCGGGGAACACTGAAGCTTTCTTT